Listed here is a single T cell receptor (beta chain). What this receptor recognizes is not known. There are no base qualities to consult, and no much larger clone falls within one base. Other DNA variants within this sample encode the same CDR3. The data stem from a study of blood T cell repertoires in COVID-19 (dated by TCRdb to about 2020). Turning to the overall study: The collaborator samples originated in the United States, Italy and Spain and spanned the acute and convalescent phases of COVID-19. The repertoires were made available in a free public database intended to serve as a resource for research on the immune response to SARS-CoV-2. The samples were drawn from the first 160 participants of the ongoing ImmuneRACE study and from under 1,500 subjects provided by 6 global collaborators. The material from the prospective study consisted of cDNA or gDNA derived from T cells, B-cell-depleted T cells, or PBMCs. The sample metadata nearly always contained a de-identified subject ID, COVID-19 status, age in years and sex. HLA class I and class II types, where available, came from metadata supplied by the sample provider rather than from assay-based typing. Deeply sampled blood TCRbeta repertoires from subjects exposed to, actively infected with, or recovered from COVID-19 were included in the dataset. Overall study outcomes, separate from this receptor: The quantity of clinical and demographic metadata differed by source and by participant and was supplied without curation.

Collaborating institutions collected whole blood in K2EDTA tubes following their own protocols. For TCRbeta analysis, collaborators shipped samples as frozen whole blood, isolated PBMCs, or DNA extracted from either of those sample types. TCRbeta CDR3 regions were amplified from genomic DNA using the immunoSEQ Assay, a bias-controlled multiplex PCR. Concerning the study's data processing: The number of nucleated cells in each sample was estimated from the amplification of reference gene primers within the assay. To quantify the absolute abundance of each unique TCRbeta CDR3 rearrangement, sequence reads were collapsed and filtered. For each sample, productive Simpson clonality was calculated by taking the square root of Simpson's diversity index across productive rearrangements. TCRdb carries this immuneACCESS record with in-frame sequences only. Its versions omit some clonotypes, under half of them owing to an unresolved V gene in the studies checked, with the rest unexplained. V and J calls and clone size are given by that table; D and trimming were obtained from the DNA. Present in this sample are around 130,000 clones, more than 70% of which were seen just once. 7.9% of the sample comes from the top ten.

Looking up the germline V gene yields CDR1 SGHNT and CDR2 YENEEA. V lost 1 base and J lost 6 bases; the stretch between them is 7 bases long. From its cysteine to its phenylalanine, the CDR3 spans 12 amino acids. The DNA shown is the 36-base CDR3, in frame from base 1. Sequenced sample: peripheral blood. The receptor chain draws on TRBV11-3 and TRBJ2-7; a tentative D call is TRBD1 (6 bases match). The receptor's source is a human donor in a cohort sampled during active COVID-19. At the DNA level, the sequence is TGTGCCAGCAGCTTAGGAGGGGGCGAGCAGTACTTC. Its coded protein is CASSLGGGEQYF.